This TCR beta chain was captured by sequencing in a study of T cell clonality in common variable immunodeficiency. Study-wide points: Fewer deletions and N-nucleotide insertions were reportedly seen in common variable immunodeficiency TCR beta sequences.

This CDR3 is built from 16 residues. J lost 5 bases, V lost 4 bases, and 9 bases had no gene match. The germline V gene has CDR1 SGHRS and CDR2 YFSETQ. Data came from immunoSEQ multiplex PCR; TCRdb stores just in-frame clones and leaves some out. The sample shows about 33,000 clones, none of them appearing just once. A remark on this clone: Its antigen is unidentified. The read stops 3 residues short of the end of the CDR3; the missing end is completed from the germline J gene.

This TCR was recovered from a human donor with common variable immunodeficiency. The rearrangement joins TRBV5-1 to TRBJ2-3; 11 nucleotides match TRBD1. The sample consisted of peripheral blood mononuclear cells. CDR3 in amino acids: CASSKTGTGGRDTQYF. The sequenced part of the CDR3 DNA is TGCGCCAGCAGCAAGACCGGGACAGGGGGACGAGATACG.